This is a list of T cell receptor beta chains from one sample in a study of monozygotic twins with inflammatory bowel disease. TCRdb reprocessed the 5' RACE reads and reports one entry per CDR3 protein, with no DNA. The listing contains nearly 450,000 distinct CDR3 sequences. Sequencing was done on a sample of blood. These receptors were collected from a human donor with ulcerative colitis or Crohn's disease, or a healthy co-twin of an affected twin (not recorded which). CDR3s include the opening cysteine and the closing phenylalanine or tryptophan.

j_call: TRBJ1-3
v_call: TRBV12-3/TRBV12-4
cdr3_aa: CASSPLGNTIYF

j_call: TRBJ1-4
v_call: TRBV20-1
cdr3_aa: CSATTGPNEKLFF

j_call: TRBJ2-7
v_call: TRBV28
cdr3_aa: CASSLEQPSYEQYF

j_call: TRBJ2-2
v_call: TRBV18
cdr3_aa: CASSLQTGHTGELFF

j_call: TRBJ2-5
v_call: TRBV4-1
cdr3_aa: CASSQEKLASGEETQYF

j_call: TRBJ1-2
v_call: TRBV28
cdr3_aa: CASSLLSLKDGYTF

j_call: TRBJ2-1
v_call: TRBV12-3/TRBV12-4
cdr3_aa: CASSLGAPDEQFF

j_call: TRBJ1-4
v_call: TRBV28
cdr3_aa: CASSGHSLSNEKLFF

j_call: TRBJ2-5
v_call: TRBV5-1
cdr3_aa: CASSLGASGSTQYF

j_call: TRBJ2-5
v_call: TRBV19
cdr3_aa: CASSRLAGASETQYF

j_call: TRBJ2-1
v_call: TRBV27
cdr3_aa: CASSLGSGGPPRFF

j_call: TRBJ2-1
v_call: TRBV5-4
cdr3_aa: CASSARGNEQFF

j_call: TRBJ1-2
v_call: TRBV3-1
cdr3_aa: CASSQAGQLNYGYTF

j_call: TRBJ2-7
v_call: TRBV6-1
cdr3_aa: CASSEAKGRQYF

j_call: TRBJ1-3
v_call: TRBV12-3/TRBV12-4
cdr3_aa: CASRPTGGNTIYF

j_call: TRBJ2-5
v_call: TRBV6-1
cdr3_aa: CASSERAGGVETQYF

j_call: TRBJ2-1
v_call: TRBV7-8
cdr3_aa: CASSLHSLNEQFF

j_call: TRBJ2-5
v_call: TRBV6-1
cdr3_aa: CASSGVAGVVQETQYF

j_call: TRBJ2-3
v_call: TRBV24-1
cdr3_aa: CATSDTPRGSLSTDTQYF

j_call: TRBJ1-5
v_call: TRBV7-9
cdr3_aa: CASSWGVDQPQHF

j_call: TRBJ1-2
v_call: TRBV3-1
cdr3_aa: CASSQEKGGDGYTF

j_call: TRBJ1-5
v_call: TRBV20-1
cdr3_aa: CSAREGQGGNQPQHF

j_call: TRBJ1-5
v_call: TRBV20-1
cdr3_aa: CSFGGGGNQPQHF

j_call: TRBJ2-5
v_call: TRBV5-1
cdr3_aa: CASRSTGLQETQYF

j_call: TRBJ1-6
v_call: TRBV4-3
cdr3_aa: CASSQDRMEGNSPLHF

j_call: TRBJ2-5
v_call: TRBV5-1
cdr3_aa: CASSPMLGFAETQYF

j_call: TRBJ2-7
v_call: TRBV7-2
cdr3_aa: CASTSRRQKGEQYF

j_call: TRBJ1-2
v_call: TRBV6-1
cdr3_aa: CASSGMGGGALNYGYTF

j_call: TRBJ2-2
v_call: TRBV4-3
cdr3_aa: CASSQDGAGPGELFF

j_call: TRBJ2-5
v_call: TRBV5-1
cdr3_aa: CASSALWTGAVRETQYF

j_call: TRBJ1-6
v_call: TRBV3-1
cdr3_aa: CASSKAGTVRNSPLHF

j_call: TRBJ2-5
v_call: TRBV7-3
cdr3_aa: CASSLGPDSREETQYF

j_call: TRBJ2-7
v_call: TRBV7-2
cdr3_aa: CASRHAGTVLYEQYF

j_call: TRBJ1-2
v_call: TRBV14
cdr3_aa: CASSQAGDRGWVTF

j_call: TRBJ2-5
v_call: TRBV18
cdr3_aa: CASSPPLSSGETQYF

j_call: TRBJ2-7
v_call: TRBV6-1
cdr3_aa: CASARDSSNYEQYF

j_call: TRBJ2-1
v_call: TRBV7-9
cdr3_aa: CASSETGVNEQFF

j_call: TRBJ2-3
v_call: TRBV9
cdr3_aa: CASSVTGFTDTQYF

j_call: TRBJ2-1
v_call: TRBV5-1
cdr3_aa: CASSLIPSVNEQFF

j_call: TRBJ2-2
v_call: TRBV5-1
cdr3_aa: CASSSTSGTSTGELFF

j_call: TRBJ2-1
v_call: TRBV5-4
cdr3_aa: CASSRTSGGAAYNEQFF

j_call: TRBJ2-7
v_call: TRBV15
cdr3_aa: CATSPEGDFYEQYF

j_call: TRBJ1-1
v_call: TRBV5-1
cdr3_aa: CASSLAGRNTEAFF

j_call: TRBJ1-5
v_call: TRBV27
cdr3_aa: CASSLIRGPIKNSNQPQHF

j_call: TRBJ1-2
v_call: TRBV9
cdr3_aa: CASTDSKLGADYGYTF

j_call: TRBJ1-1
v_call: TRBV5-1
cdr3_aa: CASSLTGVPEAFF

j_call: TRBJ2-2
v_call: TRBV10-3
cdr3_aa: CAISEGFGNTGELFF

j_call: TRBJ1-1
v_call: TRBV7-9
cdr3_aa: CASSYGAGKRENTEAFF

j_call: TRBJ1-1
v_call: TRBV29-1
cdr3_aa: CSVLPGAANTEAFF

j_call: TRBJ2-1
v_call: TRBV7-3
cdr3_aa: CASSLTTSGLGEQFF

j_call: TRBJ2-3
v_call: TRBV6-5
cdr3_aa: CASSYSSLAGGYTDTQYF

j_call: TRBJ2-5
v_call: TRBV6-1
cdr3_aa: CASSRTGAETQYF

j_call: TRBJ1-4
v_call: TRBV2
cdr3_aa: CASTDSHRGEKLFF